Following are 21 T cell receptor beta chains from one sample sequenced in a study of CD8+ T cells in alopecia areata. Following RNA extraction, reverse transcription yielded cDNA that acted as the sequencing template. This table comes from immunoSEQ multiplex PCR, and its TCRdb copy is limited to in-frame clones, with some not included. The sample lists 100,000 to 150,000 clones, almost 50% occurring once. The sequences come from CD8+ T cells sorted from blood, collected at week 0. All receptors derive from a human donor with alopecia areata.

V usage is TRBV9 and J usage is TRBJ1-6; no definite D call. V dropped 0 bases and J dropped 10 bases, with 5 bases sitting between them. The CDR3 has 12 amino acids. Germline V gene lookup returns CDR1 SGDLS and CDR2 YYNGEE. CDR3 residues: CASSVGSSPLHF. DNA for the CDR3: TGTGCCAGCAGCGTAGGCTCCTCACCCCTCCACTTT.

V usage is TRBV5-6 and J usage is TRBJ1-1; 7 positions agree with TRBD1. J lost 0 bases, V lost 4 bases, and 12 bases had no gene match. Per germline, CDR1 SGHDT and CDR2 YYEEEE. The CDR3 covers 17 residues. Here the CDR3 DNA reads TGTGCCAGCAGCCTGAAGACGCCAGGGGGTATGAACACTGAAGCTTTCTTT. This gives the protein CASSLKTPGGMNTEAFF.

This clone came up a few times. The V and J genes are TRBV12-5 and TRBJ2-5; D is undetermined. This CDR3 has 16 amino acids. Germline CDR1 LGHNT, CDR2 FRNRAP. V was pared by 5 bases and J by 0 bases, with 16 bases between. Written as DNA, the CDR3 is TGTGCTAGTGGTGAAGACGGATCTCTCGACCAAGAGACCCAGTACTTC. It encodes CASGEDGSLDQETQYF.

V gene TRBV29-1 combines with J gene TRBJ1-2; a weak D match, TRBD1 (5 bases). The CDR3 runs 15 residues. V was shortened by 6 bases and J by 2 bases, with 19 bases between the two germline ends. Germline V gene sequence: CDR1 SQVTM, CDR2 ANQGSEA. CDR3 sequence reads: CSVEGPRESNYGYTF. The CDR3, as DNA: TGCAGCGTAGAGGGACCAAGGGAGAGCAACTATGGCTACACCTTC.

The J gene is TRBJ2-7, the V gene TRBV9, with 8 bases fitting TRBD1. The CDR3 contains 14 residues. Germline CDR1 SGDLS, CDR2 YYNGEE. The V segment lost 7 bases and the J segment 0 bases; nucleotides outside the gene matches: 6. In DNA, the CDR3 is TGTGCCAGCTCTTCAGGGGGCTACTCCTACGAGCAGTACTTC. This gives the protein CASSSGGYSYEQYF. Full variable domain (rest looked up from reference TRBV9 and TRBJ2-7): DSGVTQTPKHLITATGQRVTLRCSPRSGDLSVYWYQQSLDQGLQFLIQYYNGEERAKGNILERFSAQQFPDLHSELNLSSLELGDSALYFCASSSGGYSYEQYFGPGTRLTVT.

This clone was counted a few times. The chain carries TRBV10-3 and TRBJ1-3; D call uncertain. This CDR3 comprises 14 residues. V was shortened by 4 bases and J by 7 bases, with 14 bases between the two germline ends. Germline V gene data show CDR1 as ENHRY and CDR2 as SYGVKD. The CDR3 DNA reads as TGTGCCATCAGTGGTGGGGAACAGTCCAACACCATATATTTT. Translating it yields CAISGGEQSNTIYF.

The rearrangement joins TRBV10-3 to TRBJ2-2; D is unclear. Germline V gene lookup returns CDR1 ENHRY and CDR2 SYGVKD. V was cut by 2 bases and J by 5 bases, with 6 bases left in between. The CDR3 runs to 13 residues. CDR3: CAISEEGTGELFF. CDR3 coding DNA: TGTGCCATCAGTGAGGAAGGGACCGGGGAGCTGTTTTTT.

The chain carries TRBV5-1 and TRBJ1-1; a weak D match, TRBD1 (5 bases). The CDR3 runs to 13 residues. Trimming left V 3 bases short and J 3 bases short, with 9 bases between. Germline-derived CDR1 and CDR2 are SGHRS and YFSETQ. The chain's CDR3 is CASSSTGDTEAFF. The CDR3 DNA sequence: TGCGCCAGCAGCTCGACGGGGGACACTGAAGCTTTCTTT. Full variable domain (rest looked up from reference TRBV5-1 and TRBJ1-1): KAGVTQTPRYLIKTRGQQVTLSCSPISGHRSVSWYQQTPGQGLQFLFEYFSETQRNKGNFPGRFSGRQFSNSRSEMNVSTLELGDSALYLCASSSTGDTEAFFGQGTRLTVV.

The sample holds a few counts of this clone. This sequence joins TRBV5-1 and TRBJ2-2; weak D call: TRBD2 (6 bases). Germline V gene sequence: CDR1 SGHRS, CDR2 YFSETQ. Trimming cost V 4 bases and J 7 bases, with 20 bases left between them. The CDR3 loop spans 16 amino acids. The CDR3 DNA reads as TGCGCCAGCAGCCTGGGACTCAAACCTGTATACGGGGAGCTGTTTTTT. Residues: CASSLGLKPVYGELFF.

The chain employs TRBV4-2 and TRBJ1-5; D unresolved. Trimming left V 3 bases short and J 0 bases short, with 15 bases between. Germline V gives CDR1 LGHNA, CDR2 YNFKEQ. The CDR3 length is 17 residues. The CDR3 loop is CASSQYKSVDSNQPQHF. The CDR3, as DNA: TGTGCCAGCAGCCAGTACAAATCAGTGGATAGCAATCAGCCCCAGCATTTT.

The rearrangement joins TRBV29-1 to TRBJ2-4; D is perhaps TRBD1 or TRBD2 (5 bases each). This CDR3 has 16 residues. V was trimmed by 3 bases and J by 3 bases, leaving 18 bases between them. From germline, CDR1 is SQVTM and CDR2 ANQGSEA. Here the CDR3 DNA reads TGCAGCGTTGAGCCTTGGGACGGTGGGGTCAAAAACATTCAGTACTTC. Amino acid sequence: CSVEPWDGGVKNIQYF.

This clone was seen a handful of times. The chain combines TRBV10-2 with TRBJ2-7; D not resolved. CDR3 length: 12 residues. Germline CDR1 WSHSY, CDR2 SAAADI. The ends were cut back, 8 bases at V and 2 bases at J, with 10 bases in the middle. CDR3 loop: CASRAITYEQYF. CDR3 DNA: TGCGCCAGCCGGGCCATCACCTACGAGCAGTACTTC.

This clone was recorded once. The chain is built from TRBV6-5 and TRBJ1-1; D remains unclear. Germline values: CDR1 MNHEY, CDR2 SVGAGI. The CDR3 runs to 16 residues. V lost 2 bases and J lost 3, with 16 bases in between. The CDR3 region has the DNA TGTGCCAGCAGTTACCGCCAGGACCACCTCTACACTGAAGCTTTCTTT. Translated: CASSYRQDHLYTEAFF.

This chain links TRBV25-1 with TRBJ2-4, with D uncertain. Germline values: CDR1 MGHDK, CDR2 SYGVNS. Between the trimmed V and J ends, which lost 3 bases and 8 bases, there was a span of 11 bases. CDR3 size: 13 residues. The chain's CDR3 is CASSDSGLDIQYF. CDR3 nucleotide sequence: TGTGCCAGCAGTGATTCTGGGTTGGACATTCAGTACTTC.

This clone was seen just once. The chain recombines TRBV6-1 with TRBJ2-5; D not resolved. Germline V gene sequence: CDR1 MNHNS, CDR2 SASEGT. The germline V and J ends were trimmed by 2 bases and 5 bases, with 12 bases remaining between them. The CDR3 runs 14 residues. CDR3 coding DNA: TGTGCCAGCAGTGAATTGGCCAGCTGGGAGACCCAGTACTTC. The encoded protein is CASSELASWETQYF.

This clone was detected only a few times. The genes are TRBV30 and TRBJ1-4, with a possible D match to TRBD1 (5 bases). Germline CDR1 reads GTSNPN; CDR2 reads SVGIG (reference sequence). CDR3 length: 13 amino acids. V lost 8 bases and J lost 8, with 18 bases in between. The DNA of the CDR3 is TGTGCCGGGACCGGGCCAGAGGGGGAAAAACTGTTTTTT. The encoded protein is CAGTGPEGEKLFF.

In nucleotides, the CDR3 is TGTGCCACCAAGGGGGGCGACCTCCTCTACAATGAGCAGTTCTTC. This gives the protein CATKGGDLLYNEQFF. This chain links TRBV2 with TRBJ2-1; D is perhaps TRBD1 or TRBD2 (6 bases each). V was shortened by 10 bases and J by 3 bases, with 19 bases between the two germline ends. Germline V gene data show CDR1 as SNHLY and CDR2 as FYNNEI. The CDR3 length is 15 residues.

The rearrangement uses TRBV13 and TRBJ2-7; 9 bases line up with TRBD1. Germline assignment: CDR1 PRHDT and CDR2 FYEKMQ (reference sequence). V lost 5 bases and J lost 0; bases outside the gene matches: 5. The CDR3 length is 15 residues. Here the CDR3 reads CASSGGTGYSYEQYF. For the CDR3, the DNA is TGTGCCAGCAGCGGGGGGACAGGGTACTCCTACGAGCAGTACTTC. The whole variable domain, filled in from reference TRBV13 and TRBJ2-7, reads AAGVIQSPRHLIKEKRETATLKCYPIPRHDTVYWYQQGPGQDPQFLISFYEKMQSDKGSIPDRFSAQQFSDYHSELNMSSLELGDSALYFCASSGGTGYSYEQYFGPGTRLTVT.

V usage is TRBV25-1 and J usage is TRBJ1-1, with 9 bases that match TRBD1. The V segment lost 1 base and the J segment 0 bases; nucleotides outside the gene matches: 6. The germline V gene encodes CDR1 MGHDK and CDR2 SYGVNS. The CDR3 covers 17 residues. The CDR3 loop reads CASSEWGTGFMNTEAFF. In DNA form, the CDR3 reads TGTGCCAGCAGTGAATGGGGGACAGGGTTCATGAACACTGAAGCTTTCTTT.

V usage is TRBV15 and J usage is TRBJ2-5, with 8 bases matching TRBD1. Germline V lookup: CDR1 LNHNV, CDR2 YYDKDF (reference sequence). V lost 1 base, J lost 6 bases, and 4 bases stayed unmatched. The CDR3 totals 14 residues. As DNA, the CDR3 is TGTGCCACCAGCAGAGGACAGGGGTTTCAGACCCAGTACTTC. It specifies CATSRGQGFQTQYF.

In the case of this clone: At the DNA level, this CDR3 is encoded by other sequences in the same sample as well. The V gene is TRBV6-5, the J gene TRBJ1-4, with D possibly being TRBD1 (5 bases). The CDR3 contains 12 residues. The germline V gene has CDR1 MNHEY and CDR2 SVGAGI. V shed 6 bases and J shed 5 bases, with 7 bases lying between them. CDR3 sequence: CASRTVNEKLFF. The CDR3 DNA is TGTGCCAGCAGGACAGTAAATGAAAAACTGTTTTTT.